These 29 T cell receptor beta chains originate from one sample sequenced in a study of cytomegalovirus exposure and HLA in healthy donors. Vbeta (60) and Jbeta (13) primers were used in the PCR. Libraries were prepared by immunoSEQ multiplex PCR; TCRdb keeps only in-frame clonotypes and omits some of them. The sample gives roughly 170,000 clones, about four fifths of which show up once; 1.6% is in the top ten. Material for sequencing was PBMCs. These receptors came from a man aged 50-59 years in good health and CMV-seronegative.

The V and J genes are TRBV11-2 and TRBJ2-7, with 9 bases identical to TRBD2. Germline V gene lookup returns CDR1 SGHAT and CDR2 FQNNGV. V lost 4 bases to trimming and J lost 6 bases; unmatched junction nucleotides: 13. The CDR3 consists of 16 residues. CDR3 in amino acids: CASSSTPGLATGEQYF. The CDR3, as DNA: TGTGCCAGCAGCTCGACCCCGGGACTAGCAACTGGCGAGCAGTACTTC. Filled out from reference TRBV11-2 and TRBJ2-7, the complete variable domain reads EAGVAQSPRYKIIEKRQSVAFWCNPISGHATLYWYQQILGQGPKLLIQFQNNGVVDDSQLPKDRFSAERLKGVDSTLKIQPAKLEDSAVYLCASSSTPGLATGEQYFGPGTRLTVT.

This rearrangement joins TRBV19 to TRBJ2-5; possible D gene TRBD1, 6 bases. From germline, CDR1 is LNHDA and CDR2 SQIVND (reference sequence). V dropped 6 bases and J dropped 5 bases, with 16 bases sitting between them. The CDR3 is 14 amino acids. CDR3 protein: CASRNTGTWETQYF. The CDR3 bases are TGTGCCAGTAGGAATACCGGGACATGGGAGACCCAGTACTTC.

The chain's CDR3 is CASSRPWEGDNEQFF. The DNA for the CDR3 is TGTGCCAGCTCACGTCCCTGGGAGGGGGACAATGAGCAGTTCTTC. The rearrangement links TRBV18 to TRBJ2-1; perhaps TRBD2 as D (7 bases). The ends were cut back, 4 bases at V and 5 bases at J, with 15 bases in the middle. CDR3 length equals 15 residues. Germline CDR1 KGHSH, CDR2 LQKENI.

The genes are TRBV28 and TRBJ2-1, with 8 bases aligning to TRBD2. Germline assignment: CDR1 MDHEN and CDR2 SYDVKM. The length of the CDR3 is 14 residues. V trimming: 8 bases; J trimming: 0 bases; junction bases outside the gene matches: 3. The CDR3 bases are TGTGCCAGCGGGACTAGTTTCTCCTACAATGAGCAGTTCTTC. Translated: CASGTSFSYNEQFF.

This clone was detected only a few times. The CDR3 reads CASSVGGSPYGYTF. The CDR3 DNA reads as TGTGCCAGTTCGGTAGGAGGATCGCCCTATGGCTACACCTTC. This sequence joins TRBV4-2 and TRBJ1-2; D call uncertain. Germline V gene data show CDR1 as LGHNA and CDR2 as YNFKEQ. V was pared by 9 bases and J by 4 bases, with 18 bases between. This CDR3 has 14 amino acids.

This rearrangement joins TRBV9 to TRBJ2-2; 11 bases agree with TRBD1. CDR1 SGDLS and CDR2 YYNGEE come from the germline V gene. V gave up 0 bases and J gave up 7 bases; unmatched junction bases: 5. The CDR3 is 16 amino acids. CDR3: CASSVVGQGAVGELFF. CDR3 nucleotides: TGTGCCAGCAGCGTAGTTGGACAGGGGGCTGTCGGGGAGCTGTTTTTT.

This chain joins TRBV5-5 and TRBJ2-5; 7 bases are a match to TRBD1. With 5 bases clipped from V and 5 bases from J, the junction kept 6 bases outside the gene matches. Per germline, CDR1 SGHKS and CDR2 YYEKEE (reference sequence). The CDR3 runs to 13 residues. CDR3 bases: TGTGCCAGCAGGACGGGACAGCGGGAGACCCAGTACTTC. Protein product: CASRTGQRETQYF.

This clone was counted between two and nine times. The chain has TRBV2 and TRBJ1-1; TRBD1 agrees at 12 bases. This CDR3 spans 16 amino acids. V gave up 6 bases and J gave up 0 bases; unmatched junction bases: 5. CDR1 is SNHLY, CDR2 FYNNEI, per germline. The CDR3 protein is CASSGTGGPVNTEAFF. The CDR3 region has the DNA TGTGCCAGCAGCGGGACAGGGGGCCCCGTGAACACTGAAGCTTTCTTT.

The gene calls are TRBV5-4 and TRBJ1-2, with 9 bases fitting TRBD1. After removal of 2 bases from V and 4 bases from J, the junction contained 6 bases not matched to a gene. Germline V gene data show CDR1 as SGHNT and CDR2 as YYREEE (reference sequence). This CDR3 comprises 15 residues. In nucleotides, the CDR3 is TGTGCCAGCAGCTTAGACAGGGGGTTGTCCTATGGCTACACCTTC. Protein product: CASSLDRGLSYGYTF.

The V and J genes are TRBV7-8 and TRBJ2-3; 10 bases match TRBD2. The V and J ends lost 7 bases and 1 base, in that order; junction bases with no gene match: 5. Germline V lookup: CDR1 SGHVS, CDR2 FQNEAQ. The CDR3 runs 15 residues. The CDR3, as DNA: TGTGCCAGCATCCGACTAGCGGGTGGCACAGATACGCAGTATTTT. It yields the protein CASIRLAGGTDTQYF.

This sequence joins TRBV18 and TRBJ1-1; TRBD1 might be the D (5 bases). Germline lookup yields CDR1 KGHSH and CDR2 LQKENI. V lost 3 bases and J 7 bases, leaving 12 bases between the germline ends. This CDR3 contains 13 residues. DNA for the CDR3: TGTGCCAGCTCACCCGTGGGACTTGATGAAGCTTTCTTT. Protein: CASSPVGLDEAFF.

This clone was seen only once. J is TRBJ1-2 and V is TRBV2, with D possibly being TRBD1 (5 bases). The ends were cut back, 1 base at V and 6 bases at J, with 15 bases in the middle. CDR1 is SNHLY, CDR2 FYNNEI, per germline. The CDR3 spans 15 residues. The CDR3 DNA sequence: TGTGCCAGCAGTGAAGGGGGACTTCGCTATAATGGCTACACCTTC. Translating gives CASSEGGLRYNGYTF. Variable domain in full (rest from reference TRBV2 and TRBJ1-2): EPEVTQTPSHQVTQMGQEVILRCVPISNHLYFYWYRQILGQKVEFLVSFYNNEISEKSEIFDDQFSVERPDGSNFTLKIRSTKLEDSAMYFCASSEGGLRYNGYTFGSGTRLTVV.

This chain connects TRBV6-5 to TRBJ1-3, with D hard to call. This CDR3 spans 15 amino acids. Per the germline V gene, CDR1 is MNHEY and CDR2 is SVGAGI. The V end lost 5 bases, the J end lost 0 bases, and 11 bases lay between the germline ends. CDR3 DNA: TGTGCCAGCAGTCGTTCTGGAGACTCTGGAAACACCATATATTTT. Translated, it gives CASSRSGDSGNTIYF.

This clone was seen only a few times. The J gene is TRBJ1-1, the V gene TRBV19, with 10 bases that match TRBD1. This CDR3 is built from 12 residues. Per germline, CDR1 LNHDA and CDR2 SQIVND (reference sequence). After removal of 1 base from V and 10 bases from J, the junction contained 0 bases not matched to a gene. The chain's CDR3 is CASSIGDRGAFF. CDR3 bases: TGTGCCAGTAGTATAGGGGACAGGGGAGCTTTCTTT.

This CDR3 reads CASSRTGTGEMGPGGDTQYF. The CDR3 coding sequence is TGCGCCAGCAGCCGAACCGGGACAGGGGAAATGGGACCAGGAGGAGATACGCAGTATTTT. This sequence joins TRBV4-1 and TRBJ2-3, with 10 bases fitting TRBD1. The CDR3 has 20 amino acids. The junction had 21 bases not matched to a gene; V was cut back by 4 bases and J by 5 bases. From germline, CDR1 is MGHRA and CDR2 YSYEKL.

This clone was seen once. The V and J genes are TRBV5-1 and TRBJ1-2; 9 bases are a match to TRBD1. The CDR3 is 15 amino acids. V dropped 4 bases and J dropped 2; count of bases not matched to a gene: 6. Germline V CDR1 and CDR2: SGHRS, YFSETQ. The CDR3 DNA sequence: TGCGCCAGCAGCCCGGGGACAGGGAGAAACTATGGCTACACCTTC. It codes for CASSPGTGRNYGYTF.

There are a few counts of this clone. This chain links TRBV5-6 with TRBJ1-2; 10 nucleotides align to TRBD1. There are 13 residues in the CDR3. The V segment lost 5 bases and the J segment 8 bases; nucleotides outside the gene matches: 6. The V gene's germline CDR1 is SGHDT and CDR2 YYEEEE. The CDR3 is CASSPDRGLGYTF. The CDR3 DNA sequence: TGTGCCAGCAGTCCCGACAGGGGGCTCGGCTACACCTTC.

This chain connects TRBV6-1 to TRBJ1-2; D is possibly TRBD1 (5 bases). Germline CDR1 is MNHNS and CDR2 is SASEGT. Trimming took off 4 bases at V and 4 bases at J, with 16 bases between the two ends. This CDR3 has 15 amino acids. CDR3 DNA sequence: TGTGCCAGCAGTGTAGGCGCGCCAGGGTCCTATGGCTACACCTTC. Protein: CASSVGAPGSYGYTF.

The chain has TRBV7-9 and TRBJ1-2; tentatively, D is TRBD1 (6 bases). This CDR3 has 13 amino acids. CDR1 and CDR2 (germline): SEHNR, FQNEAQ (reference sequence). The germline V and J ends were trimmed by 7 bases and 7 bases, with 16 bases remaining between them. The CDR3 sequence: CASNDVQGFGYTF. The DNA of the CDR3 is TGTGCCAGCAACGATGTACAGGGTTTTGGCTACACCTTC. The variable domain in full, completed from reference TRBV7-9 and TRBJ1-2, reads DTGVSQNPRHKITKRGQNVTFRCDPISEHNRLYWYRQTLGQGPEFLTYFQNEAQLEKSRLLSDRFSAERPKGSFSTLEIQRTEQGDSAMYLCASNDVQGFGYTFGSGTRLTVV.

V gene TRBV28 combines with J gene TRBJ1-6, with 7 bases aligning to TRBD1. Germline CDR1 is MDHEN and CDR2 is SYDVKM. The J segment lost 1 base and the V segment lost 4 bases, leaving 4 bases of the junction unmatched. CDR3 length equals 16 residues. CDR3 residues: CASSSTTGSYNSPLHF. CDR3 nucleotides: TGTGCCAGCAGTTCCACGACAGGGTCCTATAATTCACCCCTCCACTTT.

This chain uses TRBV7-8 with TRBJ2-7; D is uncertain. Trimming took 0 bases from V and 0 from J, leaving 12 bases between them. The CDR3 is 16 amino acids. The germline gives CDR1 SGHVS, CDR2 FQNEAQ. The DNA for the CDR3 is TGTGCCAGCAGCTTAGCGTTCCAGAGGAGCTCCTACGAGCAGTACTTC. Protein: CASSLAFQRSSYEQYF. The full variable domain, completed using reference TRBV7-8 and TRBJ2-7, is GAGVSQSPRYKVAKRGQDVALRCDPISGHVSLFWYQQALGQGPEFLTYFQNEAQLDKSGLPSDRFFAERPEGSVSTLKIQRTQQEDSAVYLCASSLAFQRSSYEQYFGPGTRLTVT.

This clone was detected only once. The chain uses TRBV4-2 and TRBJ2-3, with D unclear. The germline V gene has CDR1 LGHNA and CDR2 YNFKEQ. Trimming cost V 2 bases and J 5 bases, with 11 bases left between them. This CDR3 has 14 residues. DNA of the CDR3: TGTGCCAGCAGCCAAAACCCCAACGGAGATACGCAGTATTTT. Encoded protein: CASSQNPNGDTQYF.

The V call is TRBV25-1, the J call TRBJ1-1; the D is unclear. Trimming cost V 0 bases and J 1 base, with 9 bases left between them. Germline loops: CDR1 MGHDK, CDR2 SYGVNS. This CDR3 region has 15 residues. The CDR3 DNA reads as TGTGCCAGCAGTGAATACGGTGTCCCGAACACTGAAGCTTTCTTT. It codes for CASSEYGVPNTEAFF.

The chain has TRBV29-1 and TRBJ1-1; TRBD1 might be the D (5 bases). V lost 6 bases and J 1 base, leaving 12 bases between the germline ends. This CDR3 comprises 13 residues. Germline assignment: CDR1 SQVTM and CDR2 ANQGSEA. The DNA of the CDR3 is TGCAGCGTAGCTCCGGACACGAACACTGAAGCTTTCTTT. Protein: CSVAPDTNTEAFF.

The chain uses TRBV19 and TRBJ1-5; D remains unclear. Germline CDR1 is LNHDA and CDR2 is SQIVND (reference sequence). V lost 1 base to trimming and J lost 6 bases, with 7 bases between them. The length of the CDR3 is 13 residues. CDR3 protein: CASSIAGSQPQHF. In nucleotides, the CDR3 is TGTGCCAGTAGTATAGCGGGGAGTCAGCCCCAGCATTTT.

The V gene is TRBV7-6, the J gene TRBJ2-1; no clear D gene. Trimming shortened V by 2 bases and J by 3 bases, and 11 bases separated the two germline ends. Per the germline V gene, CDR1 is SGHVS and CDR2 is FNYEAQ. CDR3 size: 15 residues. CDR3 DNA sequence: TGTGCCAGCAGCTTAACTGGAGTGAGCTACAATGAGCAGTTCTTC. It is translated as CASSLTGVSYNEQFF. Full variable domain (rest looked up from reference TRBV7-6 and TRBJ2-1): GAGVSQSPRYKVTKRGQDVALRCDPISGHVSLYWYRQALGQGPEFLTYFNYEAQQDKSGLPNDRFSAERPEGSISTLTIQRTEQRDSAMYRCASSLTGVSYNEQFFGPGTRLTVL.

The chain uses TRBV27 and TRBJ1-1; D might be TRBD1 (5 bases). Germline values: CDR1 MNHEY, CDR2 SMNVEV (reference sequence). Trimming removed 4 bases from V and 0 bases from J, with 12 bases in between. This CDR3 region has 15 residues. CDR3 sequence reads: CASSYDRPVNTEAFF. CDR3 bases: TGTGCCAGCAGTTACGACAGACCAGTGAACACTGAAGCTTTCTTT.

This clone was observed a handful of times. The CDR3 nucleotides read TGCGCCAGCAGCCATGGACAGGGGGTAGCTTTCTTT. It specifies CASSHGQGVAFF. The genes are TRBV4-3 and TRBJ1-1, with 10 positions matching TRBD1. This CDR3 has 12 amino acids. Germline trimming cut 3 bases from V and 10 bases from J; bases unmatched to any gene: 2. Per germline, CDR1 LGHNA and CDR2 YSLEER.

CDR3 protein: CASSEHSLDYGYTF. As DNA, the CDR3 is TGTGCCAGCAGTGAACATTCCTTAGACTATGGCTACACCTTC. J is TRBJ1-2 and V is TRBV6-1; D is ambiguous. The CDR3 runs 14 residues. V gave up 2 bases and J gave up 3 bases, with 10 bases separating them. Germline lookup yields CDR1 MNHNS and CDR2 SASEGT.